This T cell receptor (beta chain) originates from a study of multiple sclerosis patients with progressive multifocal leukoencephalopathy. Study conclusions and caveats: Most PML patients had lower entropy, suggesting less diverse TRB repertoires.

The CDR3 loop spans 18 amino acids. V was clipped by 4 bases and J by 1 base; unmatched bases: 16. Germline V gene lookup returns CDR1 SGHAT and CDR2 FQNNGV. Sequencing was at survey level. Measured with immunoSEQ multiplex PCR; TCRdb has only the in-frame clones, and not every one. The sample consists of about 30,000 clones, approximately 85% of them appearing once. Notes on this clone: Its antigen is currently unknown.

The time point denotes: time of PML onset. All patients had prior interferon beta, and all PML patients were female. The J gene is TRBJ2-7, the V gene TRBV11-2, with 7 bases aligning to TRBD1. The origin of this receptor is a woman in her thirties with progressive multifocal leukoencephalopathy. This specimen was PBMCs, taken from a patient treated with natalizumab. CDR3 sequence (DNA): TGTGCCAGCAGCTCCATACCCCCGGTGGGGGACAGTTCCTACGAGCAGTACTTC. The encoded protein is CASSSIPPVGDSSYEQYF.